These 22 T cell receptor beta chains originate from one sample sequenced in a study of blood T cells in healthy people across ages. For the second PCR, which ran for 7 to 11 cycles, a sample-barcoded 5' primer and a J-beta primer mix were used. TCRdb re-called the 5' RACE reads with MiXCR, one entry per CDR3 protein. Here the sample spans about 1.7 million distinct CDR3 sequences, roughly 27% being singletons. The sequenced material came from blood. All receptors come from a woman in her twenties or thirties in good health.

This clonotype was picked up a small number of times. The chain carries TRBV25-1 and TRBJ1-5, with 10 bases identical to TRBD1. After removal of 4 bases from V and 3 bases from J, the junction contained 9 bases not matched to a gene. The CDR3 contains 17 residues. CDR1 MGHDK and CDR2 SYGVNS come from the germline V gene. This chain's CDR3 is CASSASPGQGYNQPQHF. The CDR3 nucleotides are TGTGCCAGCAGTGCTTCTCCGGGACAGGGGTACAATCAGCCCCAGCATTTT.

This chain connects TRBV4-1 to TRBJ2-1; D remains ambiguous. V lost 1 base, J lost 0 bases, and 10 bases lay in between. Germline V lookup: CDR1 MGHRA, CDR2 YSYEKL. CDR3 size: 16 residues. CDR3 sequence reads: CASSQVQASSYNEQFF. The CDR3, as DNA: TGCGCCAGCAGCCAAGTACAAGCGAGCTCCTACAATGAGCAGTTCTTC.

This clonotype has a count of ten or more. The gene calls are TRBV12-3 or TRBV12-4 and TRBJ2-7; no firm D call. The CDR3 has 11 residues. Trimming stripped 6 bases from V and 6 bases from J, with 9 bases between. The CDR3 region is CASRESGEQYF. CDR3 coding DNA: TGTGCCAGCAGGGAATCGGGCGAGCAGTACTTC.

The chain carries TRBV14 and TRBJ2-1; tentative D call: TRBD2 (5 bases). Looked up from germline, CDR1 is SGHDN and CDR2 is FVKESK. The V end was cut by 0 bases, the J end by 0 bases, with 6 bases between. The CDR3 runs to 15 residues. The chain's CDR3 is CASSQDGNSYNEQFF. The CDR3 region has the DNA TGTGCCAGCAGCCAAGACGGGAACTCCTACAATGAGCAGTTCTTC.

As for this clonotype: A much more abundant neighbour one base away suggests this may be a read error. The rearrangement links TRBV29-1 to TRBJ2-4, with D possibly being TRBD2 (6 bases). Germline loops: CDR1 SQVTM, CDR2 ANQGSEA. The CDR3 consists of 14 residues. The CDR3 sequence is CSVESGASKNIQDF. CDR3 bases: TGCAGCGTTGAGTCGGGAGCATCCAAAAACATTCAGGACTTC.

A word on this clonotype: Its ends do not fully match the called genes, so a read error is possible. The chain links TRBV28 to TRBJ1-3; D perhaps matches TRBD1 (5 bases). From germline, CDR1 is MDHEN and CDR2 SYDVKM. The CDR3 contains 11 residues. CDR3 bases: TGTGCCAGCGAAAGGGGAAACACCATGTATTTT. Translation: CASERGNTMYF. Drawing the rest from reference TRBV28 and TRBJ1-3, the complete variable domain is DVKVTQSSRYLVKRTGEKVFLECVQDMDHENMFWYRQDPGLGLRLIYFSYDVKMKEKGDIPEGYSVSREKKERFSLILESASTNQTSMYLCASERGNTMYFGEGSWLTVV.

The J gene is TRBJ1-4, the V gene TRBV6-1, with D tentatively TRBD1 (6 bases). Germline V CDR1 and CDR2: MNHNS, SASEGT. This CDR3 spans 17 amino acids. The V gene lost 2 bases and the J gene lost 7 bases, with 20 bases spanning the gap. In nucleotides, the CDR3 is TGTGCCAGCAGTGAAATACCTCAGGGGTTCATGGGTGAAAAACTGTTTTTT. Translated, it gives CASSEIPQGFMGEKLFF.

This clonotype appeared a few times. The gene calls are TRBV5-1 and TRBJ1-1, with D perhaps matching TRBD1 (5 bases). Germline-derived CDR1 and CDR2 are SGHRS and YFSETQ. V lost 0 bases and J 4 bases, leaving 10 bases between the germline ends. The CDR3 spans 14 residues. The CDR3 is CASSLAGRSTEAFF. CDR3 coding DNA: TGCGCCAGCAGCTTGGCGGGGCGAAGCACTGAAGCTTTCTTT. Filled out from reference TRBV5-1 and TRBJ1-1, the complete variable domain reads KAGVTQTPRYLIKTRGQQVTLSCSPISGHRSVSWYQQTPGQGLQFLFEYFSETQRNKGNFPGRFSGRQFSNSRSEMNVSTLELGDSALYLCASSLAGRSTEAFFGQGTRLTVV.

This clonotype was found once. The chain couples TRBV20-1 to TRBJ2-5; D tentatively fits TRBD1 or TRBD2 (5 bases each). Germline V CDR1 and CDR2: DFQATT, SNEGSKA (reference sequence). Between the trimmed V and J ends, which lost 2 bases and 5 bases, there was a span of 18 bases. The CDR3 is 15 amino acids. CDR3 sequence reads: CSARTGTEGRETQYF. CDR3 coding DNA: TGCAGTGCTAGAACCGGGACCGAAGGTCGGGAGACCCAGTACTTC.

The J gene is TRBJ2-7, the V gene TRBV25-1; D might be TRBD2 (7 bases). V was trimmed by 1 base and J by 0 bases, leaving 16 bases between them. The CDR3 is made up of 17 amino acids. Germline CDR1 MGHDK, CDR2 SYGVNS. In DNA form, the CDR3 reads TGTGCCAGCAGTGAATTGTTGGGGGGGCGCAGCTCCTACGAGCAGTACTTC. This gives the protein CASSELLGGRSSYEQYF.

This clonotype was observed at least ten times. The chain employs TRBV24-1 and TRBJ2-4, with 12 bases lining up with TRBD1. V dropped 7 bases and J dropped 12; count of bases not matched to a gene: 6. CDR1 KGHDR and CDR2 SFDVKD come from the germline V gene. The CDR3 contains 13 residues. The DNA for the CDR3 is TGTGCCACCAGCGGGACAGGGGGCGATTATCAGTACTTC. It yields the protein CATSGTGGDYQYF.

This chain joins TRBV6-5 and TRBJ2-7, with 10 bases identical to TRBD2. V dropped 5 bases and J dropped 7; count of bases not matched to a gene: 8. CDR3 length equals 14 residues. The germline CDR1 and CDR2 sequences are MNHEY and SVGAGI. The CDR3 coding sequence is TGTGCCAGCAGTAGCGGGAGGGGTTCCAATGAGCAGTACTTC. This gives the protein CASSSGRGSNEQYF.

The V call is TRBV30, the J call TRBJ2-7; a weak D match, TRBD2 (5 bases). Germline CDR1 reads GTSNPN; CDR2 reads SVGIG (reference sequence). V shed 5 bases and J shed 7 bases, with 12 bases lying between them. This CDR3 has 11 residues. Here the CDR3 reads CAWGERYEQYF. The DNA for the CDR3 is TGTGCCTGGGGGGAGCGGTATGAGCAGTACTTC.

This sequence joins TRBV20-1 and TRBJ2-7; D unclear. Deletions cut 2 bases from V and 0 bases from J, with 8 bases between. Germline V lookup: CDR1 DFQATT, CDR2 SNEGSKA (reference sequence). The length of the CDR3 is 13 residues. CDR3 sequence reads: CSARPVTSYEQYF. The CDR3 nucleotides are TGCAGTGCTAGACCGGTAACCTCCTACGAGCAGTACTTC.

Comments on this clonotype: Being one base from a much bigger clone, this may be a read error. In DNA, the CDR3 is TGTGCCAGCAGTCCGGGACTAGTAAGCGGGCAGTACTTC. Protein sequence: CASSPGLVSGQYF. The V and J genes are TRBV27 and TRBJ2-7; 8 nucleotides align to TRBD2. This CDR3 spans 13 amino acids. Trimming at V came to 5 bases and at J to 9 bases, leaving 9 bases not matched to a gene. Germline V lookup: CDR1 MNHEY, CDR2 SMNVEV (reference sequence).

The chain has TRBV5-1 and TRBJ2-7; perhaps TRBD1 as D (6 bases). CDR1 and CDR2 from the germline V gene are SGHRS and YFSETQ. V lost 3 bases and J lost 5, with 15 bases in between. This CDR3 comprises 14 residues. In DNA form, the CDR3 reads TGCGCCAGCAGCTCAGGGGTAGGGTACCACGAGCAGTACTTC. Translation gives CASSSGVGYHEQYF.

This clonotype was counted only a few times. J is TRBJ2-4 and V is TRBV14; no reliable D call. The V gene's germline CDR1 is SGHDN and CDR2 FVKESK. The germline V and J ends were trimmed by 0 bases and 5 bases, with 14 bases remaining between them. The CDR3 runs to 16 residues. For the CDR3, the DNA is TGTGCCAGCAGCCAAGAACGATGGACGGCACAAAACATTCAGTACTTC. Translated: CASSQERWTAQNIQYF.

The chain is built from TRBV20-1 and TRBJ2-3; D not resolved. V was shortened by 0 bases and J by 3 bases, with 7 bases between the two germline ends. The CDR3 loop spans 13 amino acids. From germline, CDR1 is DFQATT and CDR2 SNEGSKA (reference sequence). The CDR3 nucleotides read TGCAGTGCTAGAGATGGGCAGACAGATACGCAGTATTTT. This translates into CSARDGQTDTQYF.

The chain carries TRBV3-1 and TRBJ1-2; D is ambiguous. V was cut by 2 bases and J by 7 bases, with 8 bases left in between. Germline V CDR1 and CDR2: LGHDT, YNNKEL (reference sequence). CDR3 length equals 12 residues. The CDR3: CASSQNVGGYTF. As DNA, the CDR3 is TGTGCCAGCAGCCAAAACGTTGGTGGCTACACCTTC.

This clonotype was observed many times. As DNA, the CDR3 is TGCGCCAGCAGGGAGGTCTCCTACAATGAGCAGTTCTTC. Its protein product is CASREVSYNEQFF. V gene TRBV5-1 combines with J gene TRBJ2-1, with a weak D call TRBD2 (5 bases). V was cut by 5 bases and J by 0 bases, with 6 bases left in between. This CDR3 is 13 amino acids long. The V gene's germline CDR1 is SGHRS and CDR2 YFSETQ.

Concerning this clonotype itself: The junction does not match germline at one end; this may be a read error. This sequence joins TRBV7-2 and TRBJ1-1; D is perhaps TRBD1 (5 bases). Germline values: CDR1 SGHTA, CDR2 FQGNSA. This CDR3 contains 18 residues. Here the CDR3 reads CASSLPVKGPRRNTEAFF. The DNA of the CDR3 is TGCGCCAGCAGCTTACCAGTTAAGGGACCCCGGCGCAACACTGAAGCTTTCTTT. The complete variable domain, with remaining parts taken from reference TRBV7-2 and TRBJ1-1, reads GAGVSQSPSNKVTEKGKDVELRCDPISGHTALYWYRQSLGQGLEFLIYFQGNSAPDKSGLPSDRFSAERTGGSVSTLTIQRTQQEDSAVYLCASSLPVKGPRRNTEAFFGQGTRLTVV.

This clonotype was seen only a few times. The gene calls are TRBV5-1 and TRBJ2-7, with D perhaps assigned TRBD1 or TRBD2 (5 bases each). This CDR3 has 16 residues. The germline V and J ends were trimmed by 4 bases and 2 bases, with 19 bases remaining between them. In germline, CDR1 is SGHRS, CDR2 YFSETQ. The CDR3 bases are TGCGCCAGCAGCCAAGATTCTGGGACGTCTACCTACGAGCAGTACTTC. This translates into CASSQDSGTSTYEQYF.